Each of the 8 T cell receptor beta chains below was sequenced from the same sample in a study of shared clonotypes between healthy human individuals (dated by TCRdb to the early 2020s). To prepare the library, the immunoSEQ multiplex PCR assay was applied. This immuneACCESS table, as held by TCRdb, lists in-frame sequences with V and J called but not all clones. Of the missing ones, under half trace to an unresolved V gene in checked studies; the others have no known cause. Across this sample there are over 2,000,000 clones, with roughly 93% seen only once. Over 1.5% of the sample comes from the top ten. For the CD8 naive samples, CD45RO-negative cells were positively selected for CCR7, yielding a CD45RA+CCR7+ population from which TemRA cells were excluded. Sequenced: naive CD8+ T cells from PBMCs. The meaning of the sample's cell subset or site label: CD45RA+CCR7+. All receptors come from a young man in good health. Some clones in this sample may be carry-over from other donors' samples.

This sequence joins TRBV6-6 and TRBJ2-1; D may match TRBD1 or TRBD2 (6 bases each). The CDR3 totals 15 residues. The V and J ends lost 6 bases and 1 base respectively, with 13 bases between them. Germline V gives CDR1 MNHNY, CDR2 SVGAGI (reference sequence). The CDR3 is CASSRGRGSYNEQFF. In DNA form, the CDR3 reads TGTGCCAGCAGCCGGGGGCGGGGTTCCTACAATGAGCAGTTCTTC.

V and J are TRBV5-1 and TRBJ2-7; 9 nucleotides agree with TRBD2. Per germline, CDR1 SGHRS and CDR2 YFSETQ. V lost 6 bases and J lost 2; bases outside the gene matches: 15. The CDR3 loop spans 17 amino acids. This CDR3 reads CASNWGSGRRPTYEQYF. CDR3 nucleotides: TGCGCCAGCAACTGGGGGAGCGGGAGGCGACCTACCTACGAGCAGTACTTC.

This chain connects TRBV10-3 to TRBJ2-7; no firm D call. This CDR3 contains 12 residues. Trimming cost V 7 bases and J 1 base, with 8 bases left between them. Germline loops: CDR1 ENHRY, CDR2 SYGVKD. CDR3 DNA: TGTGCCATCATGGCGGATTCCTACGAGCAGTACTTC. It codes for CAIMADSYEQYF.

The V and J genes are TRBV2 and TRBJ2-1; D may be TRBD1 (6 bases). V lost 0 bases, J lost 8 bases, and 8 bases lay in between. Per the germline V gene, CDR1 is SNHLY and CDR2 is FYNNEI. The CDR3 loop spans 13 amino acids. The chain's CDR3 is CASSEAGAYEQFF. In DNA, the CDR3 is TGTGCCAGCAGTGAAGCGGGGGCCTATGAGCAGTTCTTC.

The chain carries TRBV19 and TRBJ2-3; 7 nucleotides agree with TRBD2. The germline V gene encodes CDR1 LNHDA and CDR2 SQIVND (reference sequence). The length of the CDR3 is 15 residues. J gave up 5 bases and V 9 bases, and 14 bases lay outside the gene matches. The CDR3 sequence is CASHLGEGTGDTQYF. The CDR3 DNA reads TGTGCCAGCCACCTCGGGGAGGGAACTGGAGATACGCAGTATTTT.

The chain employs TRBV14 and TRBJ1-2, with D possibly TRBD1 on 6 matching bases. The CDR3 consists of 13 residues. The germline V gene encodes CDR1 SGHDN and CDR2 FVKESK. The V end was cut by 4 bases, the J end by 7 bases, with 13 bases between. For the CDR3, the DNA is TGTGCCAGCAGCCCGGGGGGCGCTGGTGGCTACACCTTC. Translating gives CASSPGGAGGYTF.

The CDR3 bases are TGTGCCAGCAGTTACGGGGTGGGGGAAGCTTTCTTT. Encoded protein: CASSYGVGEAFF. The gene calls are TRBV6-6 and TRBJ1-1; D gene uncertain. Per the germline V gene, CDR1 is MNHNY and CDR2 is SVGAGI (reference sequence). V was trimmed by 2 bases and J by 8 bases, leaving 9 bases between them. CDR3 length: 12 amino acids.

The CDR3 DNA follows: TGTGCCAGCCGGGCATCTATCTACGAGCAGTACTTC. Protein sequence: CASRASIYEQYF. The V gene is TRBV27, the J gene TRBJ2-7; no definite D call. CDR3 length: 12 residues. V was cut by 8 bases and J by 3 bases, with 11 bases left in between. Germline CDR1 MNHEY, CDR2 SMNVEV (reference sequence).